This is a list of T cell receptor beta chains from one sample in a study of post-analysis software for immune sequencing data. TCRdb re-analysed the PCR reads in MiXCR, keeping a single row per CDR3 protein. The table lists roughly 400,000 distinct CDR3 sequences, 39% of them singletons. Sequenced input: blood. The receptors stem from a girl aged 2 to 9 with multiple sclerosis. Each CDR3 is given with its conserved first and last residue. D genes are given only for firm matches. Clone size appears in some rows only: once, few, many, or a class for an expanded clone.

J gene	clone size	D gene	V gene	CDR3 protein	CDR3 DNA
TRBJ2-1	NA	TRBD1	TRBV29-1	CSVDGDRGMNEQFF	TGCAGCGTTGACGGGGACAGGGGAATGAATGAGCAGTTCTTC
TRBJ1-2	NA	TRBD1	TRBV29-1	CSVEAGTARRGYTF	TGCAGCGTTGAAGCTGGGACAGCCCGCAGGGGCTACACCTTC
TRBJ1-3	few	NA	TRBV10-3	CAISGQYSSGNTIYF	TGTGCCATCAGTGGACAATATTCCTCTGGAAACACCATATATTTT
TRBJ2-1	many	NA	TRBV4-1	CASSLDAQQFF	TGCGCCAGCAGTTTGGACGCCCAGCAGTTCTTC
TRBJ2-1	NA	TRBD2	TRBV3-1	CASSQEFSGGLGNEQFF	TGTGCCAGCAGCCAAGAGTTTAGCGGGGGCCTGGGGAATGAGCAGTTCTTC
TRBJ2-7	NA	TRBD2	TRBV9	CASSPGLAGGGQYF	TGTGCCAGCAGCCCGGGACTAGCGGGAGGAGGGCAGTACTTC
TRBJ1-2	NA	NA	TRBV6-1	CASSDFPGTTYYGYTF	TGTGCCAGCAGTGACTTCCCCGGGACGACCTACTATGGCTACACCTTC
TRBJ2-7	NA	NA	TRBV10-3	CAINGPRSDEQYF	TGTGCCATCAATGGACCCCGGAGTGACGAGCAGTACTTC
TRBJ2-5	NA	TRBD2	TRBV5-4	CASSSPGLATETQYF	TGTGCCAGCAGCTCGCCGGGACTAGCGACAGAGACCCAGTACTTC
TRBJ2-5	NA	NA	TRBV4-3	CASSPWVGAGETQYF	TGCGCCAGCAGCCCCTGGGTAGGGGCGGGCGAGACCCAGTACTTC
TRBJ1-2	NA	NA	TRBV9	CASSLRDTANYGYTF	TGTGCCAGCAGCTTACGGGACACAGCTAACTATGGCTACACCTTC
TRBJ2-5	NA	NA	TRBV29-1	CGAEGTGLSGETQYF	TGCGGCGCCGAAGGAACCGGGCTCTCGGGGGAGACCCAGTACTTC
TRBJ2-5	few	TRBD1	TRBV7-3	CASSSHGTGNQETQYF	TGTGCCAGCAGCTCCCACGGGACAGGCAACCAAGAGACCCAGTACTTC
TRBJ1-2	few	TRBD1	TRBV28	CASFSGTGSTYGYTF	TGTGCCAGTTTTTCCGGGACAGGGTCTACCTATGGCTACACCTTC
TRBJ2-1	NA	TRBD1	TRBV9	CASSVVSGQAYNEQFF	TGTGCCAGCAGCGTAGTATCAGGACAGGCCTACAATGAGCAGTTCTTC
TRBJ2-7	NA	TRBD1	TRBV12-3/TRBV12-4	CASMHVGQVIYEGQYF	TGTGCCAGCATGCACGTGGGACAGGTGATCTACGAAGGGCAGTACTTC
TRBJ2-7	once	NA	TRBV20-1	CSAREGPPYEQYF	TGCAGTGCTAGAGAGGGGCCGCCCTACGAGCAGTACTTC
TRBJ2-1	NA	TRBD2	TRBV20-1	CSGFAGLAGGRTYNEQFF	TGCAGTGGGTTCGCGGGACTAGCGGGGGGCAGAACCTACAATGAGCAGTTCTTC
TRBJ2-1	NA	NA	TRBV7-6	CASSSDRAEGEQFF	TGTGCCAGCAGCTCGGACCGTGCTGAGGGTGAGCAGTTCTTC
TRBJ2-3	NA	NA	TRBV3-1	CASSQVPTRSTDTQYF	TGTGCCAGCAGCCAAGTCCCAACTAGAAGCACAGATACGCAGTATTTT
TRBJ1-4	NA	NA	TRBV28	CASAPNGPGEKLFF	TGTGCCAGCGCACCCAACGGCCCTGGTGAAAAACTGTTTTTT
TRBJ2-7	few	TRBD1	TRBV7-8	CASSFLGQGAYEQYF	TGTGCCAGCAGCTTTCTGGGACAGGGGGCTTACGAGCAGTACTTC
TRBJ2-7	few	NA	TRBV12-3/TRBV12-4	CASSLRDLYEQYF	TGTGCCAGCAGTTTACGGGATCTCTACGAGCAGTACTTC
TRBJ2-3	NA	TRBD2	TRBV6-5	CASSYSGGSGGFTQYF	TGTGCCAGCAGTTACTCGGGCGGTAGCGGGGGCTTTACGCAGTATTTT
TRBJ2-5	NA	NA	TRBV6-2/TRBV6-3	CASSSWLVPSVEQYF	TGTGCCAGCAGTTCGTGGCTTGTCCCCTCGGTTGAGCAGTACTTC
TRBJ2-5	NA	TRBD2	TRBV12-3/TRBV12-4	CASIPGRGDGVETQYF	TGTGCCAGCATCCCGGGGAGGGGCGACGGAGTAGAGACCCAGTACTTC
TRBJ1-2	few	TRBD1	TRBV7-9	CACSSTGSNYGYTF	TGTGCCTGCAGCTCGACAGGGAGTAACTATGGCTACACCTTC
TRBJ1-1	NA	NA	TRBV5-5	CASSLSLMNTEAFF	TGTGCCAGCAGCTTGTCGTTAATGAACACTGAAGCTTTCTTT
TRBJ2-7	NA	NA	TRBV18	CASSSGGIPYEQYF	TGTGCCAGCTCATCTGGGGGGATCCCCTACGAGCAGTACTTC
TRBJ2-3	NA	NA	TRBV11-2	CASSFHGASDTQYF	TGTGCCAGCAGCTTCCACGGGGCATCAGATACGCAGTATTTT
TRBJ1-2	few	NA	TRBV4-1	CASSQEFWGGYTF	TGCGCCAGCAGCCAAGAGTTCTGGGGTGGCTACACCTTC
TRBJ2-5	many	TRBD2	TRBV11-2	CASSLGSGLEQETQYF	TGTGCCAGCAGCTTAGGGTCCGGACTAGAACAAGAGACCCAGTACTTC
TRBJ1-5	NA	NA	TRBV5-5	CASSLVDSGLDQPQHF	TGTGCCAGCAGCTTGGTCGACTCAGGGTTGGATCAGCCCCAGCATTTT
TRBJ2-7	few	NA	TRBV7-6	CASSVGPETYEQYF	TGTGCCAGCAGTGTCGGGCCGGAAACTTACGAGCAGTACTTC
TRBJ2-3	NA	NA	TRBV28	CASSYPGPQYF	TGTGCCAGCAGTTACCCTGGCCCGCAGTATTTT
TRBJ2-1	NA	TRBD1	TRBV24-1	CATRASTGMGLNEQFF	TGTGCCACCAGGGCCTCGACAGGGATGGGGCTAAATGAGCAGTTCTTC
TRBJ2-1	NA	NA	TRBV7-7	CASSLGGTHGNEQFF	TGTGCCAGCAGCTTAGGGGGGACTCACGGGAATGAGCAGTTCTTC
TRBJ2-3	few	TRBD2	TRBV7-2	CASSPSGGPTTDTQYF	TGTGCCAGCAGCCCATCGGGGGGGCCTACAACAGATACGCAGTATTTT
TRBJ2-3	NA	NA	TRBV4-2	CASSQDTSGTRDTQYF	TGTGCCAGCAGCCAAGACACATCCGGGACAAGAGATACGCAGTATTTT
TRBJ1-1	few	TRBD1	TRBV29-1	CSVEGGQSNTEAFF	TGCAGCGTTGAGGGGGGACAGTCGAACACTGAAGCTTTCTTT
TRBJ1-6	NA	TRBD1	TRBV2	CASGGQGLNSPLHF	TGTGCCAGCGGCGGACAGGGCCTAAATTCACCCCTCCACTTT
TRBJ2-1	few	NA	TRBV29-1	CSVGGGQPEQFF	TGCAGCGTAGGGGGGGGGCAGCCCGAGCAGTTCTTC
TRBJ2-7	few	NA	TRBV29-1	CSVLLMSGGYEQYF	TGCAGCGTGCTGTTGATGAGTGGGGGCTACGAGCAGTACTTC
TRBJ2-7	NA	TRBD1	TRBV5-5	CASSLAPGQVSYEQYF	TGTGCCAGCAGCTTGGCCCCGGGACAGGTATCCTACGAGCAGTACTTC
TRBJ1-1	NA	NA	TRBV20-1	CSARVQGKNTEAFF	TGCAGTGCTAGAGTGCAGGGAAAGAACACTGAAGCTTTCTTT
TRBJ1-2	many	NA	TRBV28	CASTGGYGYTF	TGTGCCAGCACCGGGGGTTATGGCTACACCTTC
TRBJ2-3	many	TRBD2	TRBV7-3	CASSLSLWRGITDTQYF	TGTGCCAGCAGCTTATCCCTGTGGCGGGGGATAACAGATACGCAGTATTTT
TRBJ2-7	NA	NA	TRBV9	CASSGRENSYEQYF	TGTGCCAGCAGCGGCCGGGAGAACTCCTACGAGCAGTACTTC
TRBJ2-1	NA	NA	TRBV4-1	CASSQDHGFVLNGDEQFF	TGCGCCAGCAGCCAAGATCACGGTTTCGTCCTCAACGGGGATGAGCAGTTCTTC
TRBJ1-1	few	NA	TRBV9	CASSFRMNTEAFF	TGTGCCAGCAGCTTCCGCATGAACACTGAAGCTTTCTTT
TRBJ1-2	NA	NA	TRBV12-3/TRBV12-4	CASSLTTAGRVYGYTF	TGTGCCAGCAGTTTGACGACAGCGGGCAGGGTCTATGGCTACACCTTC